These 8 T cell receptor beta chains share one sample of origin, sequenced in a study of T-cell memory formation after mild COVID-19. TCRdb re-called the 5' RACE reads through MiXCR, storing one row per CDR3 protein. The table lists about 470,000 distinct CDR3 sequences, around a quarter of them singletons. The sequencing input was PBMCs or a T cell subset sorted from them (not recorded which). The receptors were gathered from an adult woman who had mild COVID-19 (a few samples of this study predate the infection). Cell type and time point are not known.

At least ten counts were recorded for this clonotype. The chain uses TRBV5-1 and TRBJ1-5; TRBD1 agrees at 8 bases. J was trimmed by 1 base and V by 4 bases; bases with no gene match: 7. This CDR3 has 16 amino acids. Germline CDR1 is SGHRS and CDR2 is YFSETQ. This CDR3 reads CASSLTGAGSNQPQHF. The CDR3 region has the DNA TGCGCCAGCAGCCTGACAGGGGCTGGGAGCAATCAGCCCCAGCATTTT. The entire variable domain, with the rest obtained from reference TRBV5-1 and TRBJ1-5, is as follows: KAGVTQTPRYLIKTRGQQVTLSCSPISGHRSVSWYQQTPGQGLQFLFEYFSETQRNKGNFPGRFSGRQFSNSRSEMNVSTLELGDSALYLCASSLTGAGSNQPQHFGDGTRLSIL.

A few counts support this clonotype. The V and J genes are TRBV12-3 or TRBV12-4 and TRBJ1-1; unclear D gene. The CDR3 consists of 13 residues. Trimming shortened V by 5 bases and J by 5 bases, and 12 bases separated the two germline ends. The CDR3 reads CASSDLARTEAFF. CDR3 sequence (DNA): TGTGCCAGCAGTGACCTGGCGAGGACTGAAGCTTTCTTT.

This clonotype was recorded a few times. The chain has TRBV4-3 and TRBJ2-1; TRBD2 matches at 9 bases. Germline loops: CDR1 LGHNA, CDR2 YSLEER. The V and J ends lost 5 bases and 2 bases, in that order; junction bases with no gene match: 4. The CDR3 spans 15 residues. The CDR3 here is CASSTGTSTYNEQFF. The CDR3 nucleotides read TGCGCCAGCAGCACCGGGACTAGCACCTACAATGAGCAGTTCTTC.

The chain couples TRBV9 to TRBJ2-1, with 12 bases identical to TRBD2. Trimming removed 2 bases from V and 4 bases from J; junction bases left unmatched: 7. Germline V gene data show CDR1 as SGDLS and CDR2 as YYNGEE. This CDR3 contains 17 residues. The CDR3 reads CASSVTSGGKVYNEQFF. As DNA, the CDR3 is TGTGCCAGCAGCGTTACTAGCGGGGGGAAGGTTTACAATGAGCAGTTCTTC.

The CDR3: CASSLSGQGSYEQYF. The CDR3 DNA follows: TGCGCCAGCAGCTTGTCGGGACAGGGTTCCTACGAGCAGTACTTC. The chain couples TRBV5-1 to TRBJ2-7; 9 nucleotides align to TRBD1. The CDR3 is made up of 15 amino acids. The germline V gene has CDR1 SGHRS and CDR2 YFSETQ. V gave up 1 base and J gave up 1 base; unmatched junction bases: 3. Using reference TRBV5-1 and TRBJ2-7 for the parts outside the CDR3, the full variable domain is KAGVTQTPRYLIKTRGQQVTLSCSPISGHRSVSWYQQTPGQGLQFLFEYFSETQRNKGNFPGRFSGRQFSNSRSEMNVSTLELGDSALYLCASSLSGQGSYEQYFGPGTRLTVT.

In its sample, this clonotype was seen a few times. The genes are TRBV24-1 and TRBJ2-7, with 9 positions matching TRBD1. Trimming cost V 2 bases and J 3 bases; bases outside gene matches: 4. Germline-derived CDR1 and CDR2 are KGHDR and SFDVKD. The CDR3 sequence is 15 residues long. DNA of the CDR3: TGTGCCACCAGTGATTCCGGGACAGGGAGCTACGAGCAGTACTTC. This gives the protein CATSDSGTGSYEQYF.

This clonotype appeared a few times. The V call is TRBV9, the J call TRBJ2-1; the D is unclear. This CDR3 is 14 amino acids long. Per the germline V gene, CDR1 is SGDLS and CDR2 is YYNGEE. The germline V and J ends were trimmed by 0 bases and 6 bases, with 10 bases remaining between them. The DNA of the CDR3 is TGTGCCAGCAGCGTAGGGGAAAGCGTCAATGAGCAGTTCTTC. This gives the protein CASSVGESVNEQFF. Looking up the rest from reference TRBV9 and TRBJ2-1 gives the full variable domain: DSGVTQTPKHLITATGQRVTLRCSPRSGDLSVYWYQQSLDQGLQFLIQYYNGEERAKGNILERFSAQQFPDLHSELNLSSLELGDSALYFCASSVGESVNEQFFGPGTRLTVL.

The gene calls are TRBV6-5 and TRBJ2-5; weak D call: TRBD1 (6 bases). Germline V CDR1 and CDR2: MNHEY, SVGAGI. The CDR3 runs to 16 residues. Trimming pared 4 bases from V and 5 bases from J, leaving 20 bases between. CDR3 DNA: TGTGCCAGCAGTTTAAGGGTGTTGGGGGCCCGGGAGACCCAGTACTTC. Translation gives CASSLRVLGARETQYF.